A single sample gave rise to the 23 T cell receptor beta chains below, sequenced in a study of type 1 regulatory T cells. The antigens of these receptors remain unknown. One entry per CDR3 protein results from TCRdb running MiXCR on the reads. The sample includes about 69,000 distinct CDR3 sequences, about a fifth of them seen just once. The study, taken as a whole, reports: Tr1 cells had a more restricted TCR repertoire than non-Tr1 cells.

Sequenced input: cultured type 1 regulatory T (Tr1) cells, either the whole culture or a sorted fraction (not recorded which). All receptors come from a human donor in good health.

CDR3 sequence (DNA): TGCGCCAGCAGCTTGCTTGGGGTCCAGCCCCAGCATTTT. Translation gives CASSLLGVQPQHF. The chain carries TRBV5-1 and TRBJ1-5; D is undetermined. Germline loops: CDR1 SGHRS, CDR2 YFSETQ. This CDR3 comprises 13 residues. V dropped 1 base and J dropped 7 bases, with 9 bases sitting between them.

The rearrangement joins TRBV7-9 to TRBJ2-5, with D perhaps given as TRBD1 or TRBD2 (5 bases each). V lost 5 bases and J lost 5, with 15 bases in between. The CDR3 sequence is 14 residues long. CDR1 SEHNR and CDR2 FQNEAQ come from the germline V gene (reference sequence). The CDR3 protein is CASSPGGGDETQYF. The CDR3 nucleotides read TGTGCCAGCAGCCCCGGTGGGGGAGATGAGACCCAGTACTTC.

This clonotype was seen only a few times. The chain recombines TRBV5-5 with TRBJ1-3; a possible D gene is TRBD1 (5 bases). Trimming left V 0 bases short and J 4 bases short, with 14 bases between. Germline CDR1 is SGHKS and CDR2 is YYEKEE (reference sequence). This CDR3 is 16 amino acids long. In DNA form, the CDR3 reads TGTGCCAGCAGCTTGGCTGGGGCTCAGTACGGAAACACCATATATTTT. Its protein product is CASSLAGAQYGNTIYF.

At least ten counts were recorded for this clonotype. In nucleotides, the CDR3 is TGCAGCGTGGAGGACTACGAGCAGTACTTC. Encoded protein: CSVEDYEQYF. The J gene is TRBJ2-7, the V gene TRBV29-1; weak D call: TRBD2 (5 bases). Trimming took off 6 bases at V and 3 bases at J, with 6 bases between the two ends. Germline loops: CDR1 SQVTM, CDR2 ANQGSEA. CDR3 length equals 10 residues.

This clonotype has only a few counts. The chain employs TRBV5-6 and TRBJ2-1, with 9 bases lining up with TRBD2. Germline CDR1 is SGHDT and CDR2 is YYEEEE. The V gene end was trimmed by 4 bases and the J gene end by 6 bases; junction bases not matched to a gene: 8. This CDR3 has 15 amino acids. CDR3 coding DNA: TGTGCCAGCAGCCCGGGACTAGCCCAAATCAATGAGCAGTTCTTC. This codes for CASSPGLAQINEQFF.

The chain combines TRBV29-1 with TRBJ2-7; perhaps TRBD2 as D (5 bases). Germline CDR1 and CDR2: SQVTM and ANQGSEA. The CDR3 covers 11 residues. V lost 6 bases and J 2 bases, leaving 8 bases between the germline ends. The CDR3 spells CSVETTYEQYF. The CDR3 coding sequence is TGCAGCGTAGAGACTACCTACGAGCAGTACTTC.

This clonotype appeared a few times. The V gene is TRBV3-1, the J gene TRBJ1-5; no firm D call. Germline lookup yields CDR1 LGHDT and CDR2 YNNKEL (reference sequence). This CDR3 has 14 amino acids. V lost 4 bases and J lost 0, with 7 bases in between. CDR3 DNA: TGTGCCAGCAGCCGACAAGATAGCAATCAGCCCCAGCATTTT. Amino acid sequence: CASSRQDSNQPQHF.

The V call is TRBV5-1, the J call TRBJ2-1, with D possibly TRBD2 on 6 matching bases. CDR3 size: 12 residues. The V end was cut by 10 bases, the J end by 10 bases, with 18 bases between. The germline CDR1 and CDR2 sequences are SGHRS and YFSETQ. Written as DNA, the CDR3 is TGCGCCTCAAGTGGGGGGAACCGCGAGCAGTTCTTC. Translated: CASSGGNREQFF.

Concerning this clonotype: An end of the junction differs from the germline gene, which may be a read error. The CDR3 protein is CSASGTFSSGVNVLTF. The DNA for the CDR3 is TGCAGTGCTTCGGGGACTTTCAGCTCTGGGGTCAACGTCCTGACTTTC. This chain links TRBV20-1 with TRBJ2-6, with TRBD2 as a possible D gene (6 bases). The CDR3 has 16 amino acids. Per the germline V gene, CDR1 is DFQATT and CDR2 is SNEGSKA (reference sequence).

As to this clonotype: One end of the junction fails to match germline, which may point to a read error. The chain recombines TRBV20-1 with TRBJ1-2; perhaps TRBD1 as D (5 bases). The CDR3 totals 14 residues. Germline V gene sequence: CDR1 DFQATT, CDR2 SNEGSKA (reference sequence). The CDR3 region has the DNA TGCAGTACTAGACTGGGACGGAGAAACTATGGCTACACCTTC. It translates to CSTRLGRRNYGYTF.

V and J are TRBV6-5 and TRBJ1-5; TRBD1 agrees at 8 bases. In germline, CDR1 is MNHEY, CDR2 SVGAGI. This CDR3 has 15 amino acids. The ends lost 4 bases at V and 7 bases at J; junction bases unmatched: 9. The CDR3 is CASSSAPWDRQPQHF. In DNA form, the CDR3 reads TGTGCCAGCAGTTCCGCCCCCTGGGACAGGCAGCCCCAGCATTTT.

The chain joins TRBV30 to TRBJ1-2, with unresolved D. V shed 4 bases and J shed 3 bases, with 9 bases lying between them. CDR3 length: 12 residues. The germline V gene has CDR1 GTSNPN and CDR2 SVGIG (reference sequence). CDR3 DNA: TGTGCCTGGATAAGATGGGACTATGGCTACACCTTC. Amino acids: CAWIRWDYGYTF. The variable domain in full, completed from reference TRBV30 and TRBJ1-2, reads SQTIHQWPATLVQPVGSPLSLECTVEGTSNPNLYWYRQAAGRGLQLLFYSVGIGQISSEVPQNLSASRPQDRQFILSSKKLLLSDSGFYLCAWIRWDYGYTFGSGTRLTVV.

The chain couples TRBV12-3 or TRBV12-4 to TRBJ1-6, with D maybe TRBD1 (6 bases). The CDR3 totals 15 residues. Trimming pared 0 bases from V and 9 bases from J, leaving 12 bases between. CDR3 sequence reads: CASSLAGGGRSPLHF. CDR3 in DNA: TGTGCCAGCAGTTTAGCAGGGGGAGGTCGTTCACCCCTCCACTTT.

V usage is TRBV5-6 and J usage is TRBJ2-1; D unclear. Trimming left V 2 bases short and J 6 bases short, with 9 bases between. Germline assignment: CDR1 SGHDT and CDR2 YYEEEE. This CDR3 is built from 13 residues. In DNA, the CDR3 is TGTGCCAGCAGCTTTGGGGTTGGCAATGAGCAGTTCTTC. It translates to CASSFGVGNEQFF.

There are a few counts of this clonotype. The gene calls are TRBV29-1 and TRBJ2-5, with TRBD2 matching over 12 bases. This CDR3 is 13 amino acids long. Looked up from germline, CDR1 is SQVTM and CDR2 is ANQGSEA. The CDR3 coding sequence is TGCAGTATGACTAGCGGGAGCCAAGAGACCCAGTACTTC. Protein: CSMTSGSQETQYF.

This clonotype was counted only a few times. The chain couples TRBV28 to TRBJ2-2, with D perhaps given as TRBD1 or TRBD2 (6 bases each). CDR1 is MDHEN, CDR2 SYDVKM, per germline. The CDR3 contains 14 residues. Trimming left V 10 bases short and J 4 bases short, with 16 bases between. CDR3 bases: TGTGCCACCCGAGGGGGGCCAAGCACCGGGGAGCTGTTTTTT. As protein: CATRGGPSTGELFF. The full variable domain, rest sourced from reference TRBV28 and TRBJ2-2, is DVKVTQSSRYLVKRTGEKVFLECVQDMDHENMFWYRQDPGLGLRLIYFSYDVKMKEKGDIPEGYSVSREKKERFSLILESASTNQTSMYLCATRGGPSTGELFFGEGSRLTVL.

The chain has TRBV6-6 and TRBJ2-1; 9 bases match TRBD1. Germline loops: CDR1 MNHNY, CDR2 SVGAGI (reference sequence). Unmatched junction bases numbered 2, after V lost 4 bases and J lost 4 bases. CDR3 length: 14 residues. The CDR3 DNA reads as TGTGCCAGCAGTTGGACAGGGGCTTACAATGAGCAGTTCTTC. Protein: CASSWTGAYNEQFF.

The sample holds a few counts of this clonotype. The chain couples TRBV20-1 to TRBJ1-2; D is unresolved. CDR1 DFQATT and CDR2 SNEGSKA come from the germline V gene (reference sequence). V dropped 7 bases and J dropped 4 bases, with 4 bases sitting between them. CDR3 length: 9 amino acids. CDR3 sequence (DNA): TGCAGTGTAATCTATGGCTACACCTTC. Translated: CSVIYGYTF.

For the CDR3, the DNA is TGCGCCAGCAGCCAGACTAGCGGGATAGAGACCCAGTACTTC. This encodes CASSQTSGIETQYF. The chain has TRBV5-1 and TRBJ2-5, with 11 bases fitting TRBD2. The CDR3 is 14 residues long. Trimming removed 4 bases from V and 4 bases from J; junction bases left unmatched: 3. From germline, CDR1 is SGHRS and CDR2 YFSETQ.

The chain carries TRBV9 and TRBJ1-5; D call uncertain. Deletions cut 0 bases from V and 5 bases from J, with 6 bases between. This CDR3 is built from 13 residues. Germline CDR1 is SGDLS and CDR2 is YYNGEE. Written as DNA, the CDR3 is TGTGCCAGCAGCGTAGCTCCCCATCAGCCCCAGCATTTT. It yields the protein CASSVAPHQPQHF.

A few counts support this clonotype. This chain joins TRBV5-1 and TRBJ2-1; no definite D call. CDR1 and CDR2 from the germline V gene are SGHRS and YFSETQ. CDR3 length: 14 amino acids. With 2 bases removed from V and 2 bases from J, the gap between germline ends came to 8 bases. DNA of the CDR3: TGCGCCAGCAGCTTATTCCTGGCCTACAATGAGCAGTTCTTC. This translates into CASSLFLAYNEQFF.

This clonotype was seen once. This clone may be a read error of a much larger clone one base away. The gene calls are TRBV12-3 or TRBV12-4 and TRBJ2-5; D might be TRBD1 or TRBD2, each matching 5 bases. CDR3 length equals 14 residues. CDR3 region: CASSYGTIQEAQYF. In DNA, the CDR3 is TGTGCCAGCAGTTACGGGACCATCCAAGAGGCCCAGTACTTC.

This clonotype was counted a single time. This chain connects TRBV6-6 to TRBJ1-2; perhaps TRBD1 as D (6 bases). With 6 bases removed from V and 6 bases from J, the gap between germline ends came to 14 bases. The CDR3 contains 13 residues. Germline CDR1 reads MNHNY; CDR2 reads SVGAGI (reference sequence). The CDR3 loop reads CASSHRATDGYTF. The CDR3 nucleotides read TGTGCCAGCAGCCACAGGGCTACGGATGGCTACACCTTC.